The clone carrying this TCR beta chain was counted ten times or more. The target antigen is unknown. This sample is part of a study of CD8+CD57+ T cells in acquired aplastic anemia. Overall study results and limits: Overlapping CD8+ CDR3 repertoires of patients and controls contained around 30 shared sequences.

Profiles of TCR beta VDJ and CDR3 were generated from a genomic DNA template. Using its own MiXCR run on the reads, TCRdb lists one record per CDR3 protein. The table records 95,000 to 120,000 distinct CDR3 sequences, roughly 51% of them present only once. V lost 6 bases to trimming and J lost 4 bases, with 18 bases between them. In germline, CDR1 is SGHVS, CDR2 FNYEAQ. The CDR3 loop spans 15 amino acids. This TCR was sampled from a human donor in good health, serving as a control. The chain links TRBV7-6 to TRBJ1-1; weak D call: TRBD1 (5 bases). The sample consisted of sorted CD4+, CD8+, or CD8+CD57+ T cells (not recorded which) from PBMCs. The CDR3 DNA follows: TGTGCCAGCAGTCTAGGGTGGGCAGGGCGCACTGAAGCTTTCTTT. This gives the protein CASSLGWAGRTEAFF.